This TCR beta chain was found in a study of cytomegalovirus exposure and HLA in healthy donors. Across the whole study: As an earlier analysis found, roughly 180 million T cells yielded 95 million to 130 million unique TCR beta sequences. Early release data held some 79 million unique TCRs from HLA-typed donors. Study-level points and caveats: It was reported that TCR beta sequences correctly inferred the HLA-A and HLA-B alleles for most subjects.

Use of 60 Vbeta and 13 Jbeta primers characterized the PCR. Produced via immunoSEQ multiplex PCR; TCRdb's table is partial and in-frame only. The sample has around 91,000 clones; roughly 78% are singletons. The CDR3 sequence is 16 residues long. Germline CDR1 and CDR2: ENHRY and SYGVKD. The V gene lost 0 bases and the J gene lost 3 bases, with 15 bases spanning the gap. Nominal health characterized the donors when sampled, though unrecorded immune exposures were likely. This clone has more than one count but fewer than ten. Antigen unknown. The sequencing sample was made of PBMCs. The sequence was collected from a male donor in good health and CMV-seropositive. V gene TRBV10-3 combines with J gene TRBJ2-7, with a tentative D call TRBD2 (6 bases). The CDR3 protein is CAISESSGDSGYEQYF. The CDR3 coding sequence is TGTGCCATCAGTGAGTCCTCTGGGGACTCAGGCTACGAGCAGTACTTC.